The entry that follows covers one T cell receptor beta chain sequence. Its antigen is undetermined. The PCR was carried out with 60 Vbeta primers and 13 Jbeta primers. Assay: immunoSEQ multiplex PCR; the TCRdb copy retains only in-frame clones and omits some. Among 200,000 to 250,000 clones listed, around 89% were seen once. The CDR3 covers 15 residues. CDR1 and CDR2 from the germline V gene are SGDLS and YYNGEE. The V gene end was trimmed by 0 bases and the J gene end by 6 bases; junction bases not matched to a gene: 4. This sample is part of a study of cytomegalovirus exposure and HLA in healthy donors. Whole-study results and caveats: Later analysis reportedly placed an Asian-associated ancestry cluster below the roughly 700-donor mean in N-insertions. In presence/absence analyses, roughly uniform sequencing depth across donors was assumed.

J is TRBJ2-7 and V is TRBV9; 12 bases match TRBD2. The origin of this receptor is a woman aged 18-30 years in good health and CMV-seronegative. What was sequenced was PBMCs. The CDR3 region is CASSVAQLAGGEQYF. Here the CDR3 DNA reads TGTGCCAGCAGCGTAGCTCAACTAGCGGGAGGCGAGCAGTACTTC.